In its sample, the clone carrying this T cell receptor (beta chain) was seen once. Its antigen is as yet unknown. ViraFEST used viral peptide pools to expand antigen-specific CD4+ T cells before sequencing. When around 10 days of culture had elapsed, CD4+ T cells were isolated. Previously uninfected by SARS-CoV-2, the vaccine recipients also showed negative nucleocapsid antibodies. CDR3 size: 19 residues. The germline gives CDR1 SGHTA, CDR2 FQGNSA. V was pared by 3 bases and J by 1 base, with 14 bases of the junction left unmatched. Repertoires were generated with immunoSEQ multiplex PCR, while TCRdb's copy carries only in-frame clones and drops some. Of some 70,000 clones detected, about four fifths appear once; the ten largest clones hold 9.5% to 15%. The entry originates in a study of vaccination effects on CD4 cells after COVID-19.

The chain recombines TRBV7-2 with TRBJ2-3, with TRBD2 matching 9 bases. This clonotype was sampled from a human donor who received a COVID-19 vaccine. Sample: CD4+ T cells from PBMCs cultured with SARS-CoV-2 spike peptides, taken before COVID-19 vaccination. The CDR3 nucleotides read TGTGCCAGCAGCTTCTCTCTGACTAGCGGCGCTTTTGGCACAGATACGCAGTATTTT. It codes for CASSFSLTSGAFGTDTQYF.